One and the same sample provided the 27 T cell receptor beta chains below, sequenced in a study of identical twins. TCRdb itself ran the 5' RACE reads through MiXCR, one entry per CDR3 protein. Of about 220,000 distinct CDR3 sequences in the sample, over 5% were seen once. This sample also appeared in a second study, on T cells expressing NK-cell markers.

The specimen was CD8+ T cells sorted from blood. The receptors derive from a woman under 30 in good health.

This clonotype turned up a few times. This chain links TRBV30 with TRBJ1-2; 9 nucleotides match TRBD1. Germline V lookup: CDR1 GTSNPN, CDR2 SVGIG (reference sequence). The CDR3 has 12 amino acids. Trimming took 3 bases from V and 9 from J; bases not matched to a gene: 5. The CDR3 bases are TGTGCCTGGAGCGGGACAGGGATAAGCTACACCTTC. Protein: CAWSGTGISYTF.

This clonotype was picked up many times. In DNA form, the CDR3 reads TGTGCCAGCAGACCTGCGGGTGGGGGCTCCTACGAGCAGTACTTC. Its protein is CASRPAGGGSYEQYF. This chain uses TRBV5-5 with TRBJ2-7; the D gene could be TRBD1 or TRBD2 (5 bases each). This CDR3 is 15 amino acids long. The germline V gene has CDR1 SGHKS and CDR2 YYEKEE (reference sequence). V dropped 5 bases and J dropped 0 bases, with 15 bases sitting between them.

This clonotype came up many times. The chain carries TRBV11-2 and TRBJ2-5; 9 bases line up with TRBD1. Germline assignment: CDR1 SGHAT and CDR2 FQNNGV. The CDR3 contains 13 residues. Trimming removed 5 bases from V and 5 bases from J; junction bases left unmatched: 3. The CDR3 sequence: CASSRGQGETQYF. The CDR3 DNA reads TGTGCCAGCAGCCGAGGACAGGGGGAGACCCAGTACTTC.

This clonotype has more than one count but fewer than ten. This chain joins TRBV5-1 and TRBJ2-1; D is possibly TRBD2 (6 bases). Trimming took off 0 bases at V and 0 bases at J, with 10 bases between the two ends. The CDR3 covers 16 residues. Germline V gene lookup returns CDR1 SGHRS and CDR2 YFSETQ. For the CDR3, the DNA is TGCGCCAGCAGCTTGGCGTGGGGGGTCTCCTACAATGAGCAGTTCTTC. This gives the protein CASSLAWGVSYNEQFF.

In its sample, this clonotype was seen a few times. The CDR3 protein is CASSRTGSYNEQFF. The CDR3 bases are TGTGCCAGCAGCAGGACAGGCTCCTACAATGAGCAGTTCTTC. This chain links TRBV7-3 with TRBJ2-1; 7 bases are shared with TRBD1. The germline CDR1 and CDR2 sequences are SGHTA and FQGTGA. This CDR3 is built from 14 residues. Trimming removed 5 bases from V and 0 bases from J; junction bases left unmatched: 1.

DNA for the CDR3: TGCAGTGCTTCATATAGGGGTTTTCCACCTAGGGATGAGCAGTTCTTC. Translated: CSASYRGFPPRDEQFF. The genes are TRBV20-1 and TRBJ2-1; TRBD1 is a possible D gene (5 bases). The CDR3 is made up of 16 amino acids. V dropped 5 bases and J dropped 8 bases, with 25 bases sitting between them. Germline loops: CDR1 DFQATT, CDR2 SNEGSKA (reference sequence).

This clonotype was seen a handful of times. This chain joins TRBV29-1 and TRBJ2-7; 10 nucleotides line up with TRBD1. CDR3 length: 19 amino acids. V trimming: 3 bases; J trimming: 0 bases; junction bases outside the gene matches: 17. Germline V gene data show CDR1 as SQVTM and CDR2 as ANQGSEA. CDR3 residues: CSVEGSGGQGSSNSYEQYF. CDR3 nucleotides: TGCAGCGTTGAGGGGTCCGGGGGACAGGGGAGCTCCAACTCCTACGAGCAGTACTTC.

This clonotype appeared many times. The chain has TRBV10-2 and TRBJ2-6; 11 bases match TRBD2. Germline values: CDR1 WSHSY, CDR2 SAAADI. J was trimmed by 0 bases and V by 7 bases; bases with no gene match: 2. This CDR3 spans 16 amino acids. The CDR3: CASTLAGGSGANVLTF. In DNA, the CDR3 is TGCGCCAGCACCCTAGCGGGAGGCTCTGGGGCCAACGTCCTGACTTTC.

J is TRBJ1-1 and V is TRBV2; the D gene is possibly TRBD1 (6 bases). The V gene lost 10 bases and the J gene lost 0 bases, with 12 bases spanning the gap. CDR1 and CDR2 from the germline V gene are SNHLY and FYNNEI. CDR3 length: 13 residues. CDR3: CANPGAVNTEAFF. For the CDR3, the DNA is TGTGCCAACCCAGGGGCGGTGAACACTGAAGCTTTCTTT.

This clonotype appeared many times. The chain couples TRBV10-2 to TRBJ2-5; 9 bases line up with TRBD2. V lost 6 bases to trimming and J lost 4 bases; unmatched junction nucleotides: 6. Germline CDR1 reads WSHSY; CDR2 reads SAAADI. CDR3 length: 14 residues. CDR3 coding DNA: TGCGCCAGCAGGGAGCGGGGGGTGGGAGAGACCCAGTACTTC. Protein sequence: CASRERGVGETQYF.

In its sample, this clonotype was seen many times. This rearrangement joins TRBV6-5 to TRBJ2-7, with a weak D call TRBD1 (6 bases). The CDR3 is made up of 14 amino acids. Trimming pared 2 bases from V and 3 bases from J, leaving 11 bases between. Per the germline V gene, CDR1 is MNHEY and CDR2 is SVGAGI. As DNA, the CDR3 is TGTGCCAGCAGTTACGGCAGGGGTCTCTACGAGCAGTACTTC. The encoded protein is CASSYGRGLYEQYF.

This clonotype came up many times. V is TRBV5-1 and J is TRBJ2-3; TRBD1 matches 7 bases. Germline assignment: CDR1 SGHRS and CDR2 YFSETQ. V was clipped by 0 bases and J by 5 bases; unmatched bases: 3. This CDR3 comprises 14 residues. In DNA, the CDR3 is TGCGCCAGCAGCTTGGTATCAGGGGGAGATACGCAGTATTTT. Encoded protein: CASSLVSGGDTQYF.

DNA of the CDR3: TGTGCCAGCAGCCCGGAAGATCTTTTGGATACGCAGTATTTT. Protein product: CASSPEDLLDTQYF. This chain uses TRBV5-4 with TRBJ2-3, with D unclear. The CDR3 sequence is 14 residues long. Germline V CDR1 and CDR2: SGHNT, YYREEE (reference sequence). V was shortened by 4 bases and J by 6 bases, with 15 bases between the two germline ends.

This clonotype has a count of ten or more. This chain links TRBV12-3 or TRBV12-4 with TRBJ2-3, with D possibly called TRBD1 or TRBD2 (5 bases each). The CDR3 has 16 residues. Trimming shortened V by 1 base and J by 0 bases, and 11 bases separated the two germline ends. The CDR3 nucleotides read TGTGCCAGCAGTTTAGGGGGGTTGGGAAGCACAGATACGCAGTATTTT. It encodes CASSLGGLGSTDTQYF.

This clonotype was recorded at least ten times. Here the CDR3 DNA reads TGTGCCAGCAGCTCGGGACAGGGTGGCTATGGCTACACCTTC. It codes for CASSSGQGGYGYTF. The chain carries TRBV7-8 and TRBJ1-2, with TRBD1 matching over 9 bases. The CDR3 has 14 amino acids. V was clipped by 4 bases and J by 4 bases; unmatched bases: 4. The germline CDR1 and CDR2 sequences are SGHVS and FQNEAQ.

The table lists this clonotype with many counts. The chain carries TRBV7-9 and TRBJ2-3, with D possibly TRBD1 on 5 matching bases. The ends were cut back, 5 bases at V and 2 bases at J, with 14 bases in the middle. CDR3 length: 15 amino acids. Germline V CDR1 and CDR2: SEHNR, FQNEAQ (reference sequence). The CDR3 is CASSPRGSTTDTQYF. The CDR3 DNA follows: TGTGCCAGCAGCCCAAGGGGAAGCACCACAGATACGCAGTATTTT.

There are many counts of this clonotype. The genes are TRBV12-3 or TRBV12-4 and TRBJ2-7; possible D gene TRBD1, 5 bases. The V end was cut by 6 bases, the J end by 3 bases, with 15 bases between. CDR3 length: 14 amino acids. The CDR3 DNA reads TGTGCCAGCAGCCCTTCACAGGCCCACTACGAGCAGTACTTC. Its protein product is CASSPSQAHYEQYF.

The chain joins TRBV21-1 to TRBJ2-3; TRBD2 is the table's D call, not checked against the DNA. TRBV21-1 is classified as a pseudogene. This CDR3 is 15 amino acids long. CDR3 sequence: CASSNPREVADTQYF. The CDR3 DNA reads TGTGCCAGCAGCAATCCGAGGGAAGTGGCAGATACGCAGTATTTT.

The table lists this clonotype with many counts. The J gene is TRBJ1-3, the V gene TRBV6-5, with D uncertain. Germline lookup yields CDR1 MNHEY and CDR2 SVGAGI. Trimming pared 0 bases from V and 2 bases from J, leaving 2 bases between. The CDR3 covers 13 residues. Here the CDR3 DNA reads TGTGCCAGCAGTTACTCTCCTGGAAACACCATATATTTT. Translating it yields CASSYSPGNTIYF.

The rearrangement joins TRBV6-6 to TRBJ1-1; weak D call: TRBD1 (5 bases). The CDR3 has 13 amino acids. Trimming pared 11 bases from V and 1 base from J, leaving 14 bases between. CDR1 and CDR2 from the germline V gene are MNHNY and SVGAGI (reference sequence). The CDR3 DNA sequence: TGTGCCGGGGGAGGGTTGAGGAACACTGAAGCTTTCTTT. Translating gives CAGGGLRNTEAFF.

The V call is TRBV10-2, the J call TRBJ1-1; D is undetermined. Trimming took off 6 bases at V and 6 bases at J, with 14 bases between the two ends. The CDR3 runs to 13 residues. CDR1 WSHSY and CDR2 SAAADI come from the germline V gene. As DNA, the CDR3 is TGCGCCAGCAGCACGGCGTCTACCGCTGAAGCTTTCTTT. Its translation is CASSTASTAEAFF.

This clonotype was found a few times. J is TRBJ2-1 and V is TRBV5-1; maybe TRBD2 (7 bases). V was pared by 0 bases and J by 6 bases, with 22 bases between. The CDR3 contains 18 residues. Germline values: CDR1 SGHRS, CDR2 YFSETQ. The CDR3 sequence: CASSLENRGGAEFNEQFF. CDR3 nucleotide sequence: TGCGCCAGCAGCTTGGAGAACCGCGGGGGCGCAGAGTTCAATGAGCAGTTCTTC.

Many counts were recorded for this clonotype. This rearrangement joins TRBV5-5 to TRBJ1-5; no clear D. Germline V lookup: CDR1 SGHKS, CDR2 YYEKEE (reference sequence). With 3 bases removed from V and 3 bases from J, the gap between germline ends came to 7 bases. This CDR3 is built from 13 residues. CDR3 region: CASSSGYNQPQHF. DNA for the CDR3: TGTGCCAGCAGCTCGGGGTACAATCAGCCCCAGCATTTT. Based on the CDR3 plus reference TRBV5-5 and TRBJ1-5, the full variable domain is DAGVTQSPTHLIKTRGQQVTLRCSPISGHKSVSWYQQVLGQGPQFIFQYYEKEERGRGNFPDRFSARQFPNYSSELNVNALLLGDSALYLCASSSGYNQPQHFGDGTRLSIL.

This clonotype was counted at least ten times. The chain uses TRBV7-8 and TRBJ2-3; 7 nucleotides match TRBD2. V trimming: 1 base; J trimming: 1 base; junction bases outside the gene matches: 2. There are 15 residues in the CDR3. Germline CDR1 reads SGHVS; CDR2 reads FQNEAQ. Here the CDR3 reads CASSLVTSGTDTQYF. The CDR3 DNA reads TGTGCCAGCAGCTTAGTTACTAGCGGCACAGATACGCAGTATTTT.

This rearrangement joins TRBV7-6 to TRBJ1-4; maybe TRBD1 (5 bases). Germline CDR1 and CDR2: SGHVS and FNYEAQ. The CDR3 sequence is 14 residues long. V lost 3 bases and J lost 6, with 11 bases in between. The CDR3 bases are TGTGCCAGCAGCTTCGGGGGGGAAGATGAAAAACTGTTTTTT. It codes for CASSFGGEDEKLFF.

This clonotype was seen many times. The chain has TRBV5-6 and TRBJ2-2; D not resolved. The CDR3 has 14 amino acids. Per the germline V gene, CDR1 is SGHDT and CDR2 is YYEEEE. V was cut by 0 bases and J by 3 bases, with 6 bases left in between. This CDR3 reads CASSLEYDTGELFF. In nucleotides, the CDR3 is TGTGCCAGCAGCTTGGAATACGACACCGGGGAGCTGTTTTTT.

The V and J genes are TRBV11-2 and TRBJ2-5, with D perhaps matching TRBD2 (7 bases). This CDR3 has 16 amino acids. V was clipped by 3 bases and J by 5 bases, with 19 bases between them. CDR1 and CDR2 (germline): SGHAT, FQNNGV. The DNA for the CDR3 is TGTGCCAGCAGCTTGGGGGCGGGGGTGGTAGGGGAGACCCAGTACTTC. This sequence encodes CASSLGAGVVGETQYF.